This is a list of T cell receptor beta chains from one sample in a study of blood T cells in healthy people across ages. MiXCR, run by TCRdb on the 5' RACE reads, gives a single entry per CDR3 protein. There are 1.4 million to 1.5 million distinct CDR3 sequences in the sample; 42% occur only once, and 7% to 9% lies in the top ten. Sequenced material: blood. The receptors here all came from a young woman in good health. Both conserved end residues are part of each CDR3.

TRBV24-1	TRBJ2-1	CATSGASQESPYNEQFF
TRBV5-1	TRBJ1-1	CASSLGPTEAFF
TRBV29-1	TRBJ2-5	CSVPRGELQETQYF
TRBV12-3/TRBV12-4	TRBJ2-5	CASSSLSEGWETQYF
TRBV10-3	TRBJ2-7	CAIKPPGAGHMNEQYF
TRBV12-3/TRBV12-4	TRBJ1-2	CASSSRGNYGYTF
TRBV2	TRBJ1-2	CASRREDTNYGYTF
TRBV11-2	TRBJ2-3	CASSPQGVADTQYF
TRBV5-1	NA	CASSSGTSGRASYNEQYF
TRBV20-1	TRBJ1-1	CSARESAWNTEAFF
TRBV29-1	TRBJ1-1	CSVEVTTGAEAFF
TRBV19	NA	CASSRQGSETQYF
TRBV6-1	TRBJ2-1	CASSEAGGRGWEQFF